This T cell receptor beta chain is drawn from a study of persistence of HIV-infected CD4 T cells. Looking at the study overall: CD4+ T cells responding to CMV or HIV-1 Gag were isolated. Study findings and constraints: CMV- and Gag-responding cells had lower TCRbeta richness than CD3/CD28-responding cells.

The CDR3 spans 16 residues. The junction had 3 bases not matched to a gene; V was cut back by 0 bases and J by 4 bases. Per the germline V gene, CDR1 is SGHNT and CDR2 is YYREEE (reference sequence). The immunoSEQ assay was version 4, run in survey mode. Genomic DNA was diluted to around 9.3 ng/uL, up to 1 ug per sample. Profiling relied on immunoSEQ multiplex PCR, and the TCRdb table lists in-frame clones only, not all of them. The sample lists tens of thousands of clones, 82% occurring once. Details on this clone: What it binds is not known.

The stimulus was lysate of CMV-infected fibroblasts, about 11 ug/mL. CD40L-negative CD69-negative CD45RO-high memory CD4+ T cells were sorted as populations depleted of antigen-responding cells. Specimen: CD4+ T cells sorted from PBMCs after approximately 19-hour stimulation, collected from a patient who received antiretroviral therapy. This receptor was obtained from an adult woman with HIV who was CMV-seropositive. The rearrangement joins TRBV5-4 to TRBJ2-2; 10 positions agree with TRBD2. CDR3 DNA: TGTGCCAGCAGCTTGGGGAGCGGGAGGGGCACCGGGGAGCTGTTTTTT. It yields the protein CASSLGSGRGTGELFF.